This T cell receptor beta chain is from a study of T cell repertoires in cytomegalovirus infection. Looking at the study overall: Signatures in public TCR beta sequences pointed to both CMV infection and matching HLA type.

Notes on the study in general: CMV carriers having the relevant HLA were flagged by cumulative public TCR beta family frequency. The study found HLA-C-restricted CMV-specific TCR beta clonotypes dominating the ex vivo response.

TCRdb re-called the reads through MiXCR, storing one row per CDR3 protein. This table has 400,000 or so distinct CDR3 sequences, 15% to 20% appearing once. Details on this clonotype: Antigen unknown.

Germline assignment: CDR1 LGHNA and CDR2 YSLEER. With 2 bases clipped from V and 10 bases from J, the junction kept 3 bases outside the gene matches. The CDR3 extends over 14 amino acids. The V call is TRBV4-3, the J call TRBJ1-6, with 9 bases fitting TRBD1. Sequenced sample: PBMCs. This sequence originates from a human donor in good health (CMV status not recorded). Some clones in this sample may be carry-over from other donors' samples. DNA for the CDR3: TGCGCCAGCAGCCAACGGACAGGGGTGTCACCCCTCCACTTT. Translated, it gives CASSQRTGVSPLHF.